The entry below gives a single T cell receptor beta chain sequence along with its context. This sample stems from a study of cytomegalovirus exposure and HLA in healthy donors. The PCR employed 60 Vbeta primers together with 13 Jbeta primers. Method: immunoSEQ multiplex PCR; TCRdb's copy keeps in-frame clones and lacks some. The table has some 96,000 clones, around 73% seen once. The CDR3 totals 14 residues. V shed 4 bases and J 4 bases; nucleotides not matched to a gene: 6. CDR1 SGHRS and CDR2 YFSETQ come from the germline V gene. Sequencing was performed on PBMCs. The source is a woman in her fifties or sixties in good health and CMV-seronegative. The J gene is TRBJ2-5, the V gene TRBV5-1, with 8 bases aligning to TRBD1. The CDR3 sequence: CASSLGTGGETQYF. The CDR3 bases are TGCGCCAGCAGCCTCGGGACAGGCGGAGAGACCCAGTACTTC.